This TCR beta chain comes out of a study of blood T cell repertoires in COVID-19. This clone was seen a single time. CDR3 size: 18 residues. Germline loops: CDR1 MNHNS, CDR2 SASEGT. V lost 0 bases, J lost 3 bases, and 12 bases stayed unmatched. The repertoire was sequenced with immunoSEQ multiplex PCR; TCRdb's copy has only in-frame clones and lacks some. The sample lists roughly 280,000 clones, roughly nine tenths occurring once. The sequencing input was PBMCs or T cells enriched from blood (not recorded which). J is TRBJ2-7 and V is TRBV6-1; 9 bases agree with TRBD2. The sequence came from a woman aged 18-29 years who had recovered from COVID-19. DNA of the CDR3: TGTGCCAGCAGTGAAGCGCTTCGAGCGGGGGGACTTTTCTACGAGCAGTACTTC. Amino acid sequence: CASSEALRAGGLFYEQYF.